This T cell receptor (beta chain) was recovered during a study of technical replicates of blood from a few donors. Per germline, CDR1 SNHLY and CDR2 FYNNEI. The CDR3 is 15 residues long. After removal of 8 bases from V and 3 bases from J, the junction contained 11 bases not matched to a gene. This table comes from immunoSEQ multiplex PCR, and its TCRdb copy is limited to in-frame clones, with some not included. The data show more than 65,000 clones, approximately 88% seen once. The sample comprised PBMCs. This TCR came from a human donor in good health. Some clones in this sample may be carry-over from other donors' samples. The genes are TRBV2 and TRBJ2-7; TRBD2 agrees at 9 bases. The CDR3 DNA is TGTGCCAGCTGTGGGGGGACTAGCATAATCTACGAGCAGTACTTC. This gives the protein CASCGGTSIIYEQYF.